A selection of T cell receptor beta chains follows, all from one sample in a study of cytomegalovirus exposure and HLA in healthy donors. The data were produced by immunoSEQ multiplex PCR, yet TCRdb's version contains in-frame clones alone and is incomplete. The repertoire holds over 65,000 clones, with about 79% as singletons. The sequencing sample was made of PBMCs. The receptors originated from a woman between 35 and 50 years old in good health and CMV-seronegative. The CDR3 runs from the conserved cysteine through the conserved F or W. The D gene is left open where the match is weak. The size of a clone is reported for some rows only, either as once, few or many, or as a class for expanded clones.

>.|TRBJ1-2|TRBV6-5|TRBD1
TGTGCCAGCAGTTACGGACAGGGGAAGTTTGGTTACACCTTC
CASSYGQGKFGYTF
>.|TRBJ1-1|TRBV6-1|TRBD1
TGTGCCAGCAGTGAAGAGTCAGGGGGCGAGTCTGAAGCTTTCTTT
CASSEESGGESEAFF
>.|TRBJ2-5|TRBV23-1|TRBD1
TGCGCCAGCAGCCACAGGGGTAGGGACAGCCAAGAGACCCAGTACTTC
CASSHRGRDSQETQYF
>.|TRBJ2-3|TRBV11-1|.
TGTGCCAGCAGCCCTAGAGATACGCAGTATTTT
CASSPRDTQYF
>.|TRBJ2-5|TRBV10-3|TRBD1
TGTGCCATCAGTGCAAATGACAGGGGGTATGAGCAGTACTTC
CAISANDRGYEQYF
>once|TRBJ2-1|TRBV18|TRBD2
TGTGCCAGCTCACCACCGGACAGTGGGACTAGCGGGGGGACTTACAATGAGCAGTTCTTC
CASSPPDSGTSGGTYNEQFF
>.|TRBJ2-7|TRBV6-6|TRBD1
TGTGCCAGCCTGGCGGGACAGGGGGCAAGCACCTACGAGCAGTACTTC
CASLAGQGASTYEQYF
>few|TRBJ2-5|TRBV9|TRBD2
TGTGCCAGCAGCGTAGGTGCGGGGGGAGAGACCCAGTACTTC
CASSVGAGGETQYF
>.|TRBJ1-1|TRBV29-1|.
TGCAGCGTTGTTAGGAGGGCGAACACTGAAGCTTTCTTT
CSVVRRANTEAFF
>.|TRBJ2-3|TRBV6-4|TRBD2
TGTGCCAGCAGTGACACGGGAGGGGGCACAGATACGCAGTATTTT
CASSDTGGGTDTQYF
>few|TRBJ2-5|TRBV11-2|TRBD1
TGTGCCAGCAGCTGGACAGGGAGCCGAATGTGGGAGACCCAGTACTTC
CASSWTGSRMWETQYF
>.|TRBJ1-2|TRBV7-2|.
TGTGCCAGCAGCCCCCGTCGAGGGTTGTCTGGCTACACCTTC
CASSPRRGLSGYTF
>.|TRBJ2-5|TRBV5-6|.
TGTGCCAGCAGCTTGTGGGTAGCTGGGGAGACCCAGTACTTC
CASSLWVAGETQYF
>.|TRBJ2-6|TRBV2|TRBD2
TGTGCCAGCGCGGGGGGCCCCCTCTCTGGGGCCAACGTCCTGGCTTTC
CASAGGPLSGANVLAF
>.|TRBJ2-1|TRBV6-4|.
TGTGCCAGCAGTGACGGCTCCCTCTCCTACAATGAGCAGTTCTTC
CASSDGSLSYNEQFF
>once|TRBJ1-3|TRBV11-2|.
TGTGCCAGCAGCTTAGAAGGACTCCCTAGCTCTGGAAACACCATATATTTT
CASSLEGLPSSGNTIYF
>.|TRBJ1-1|TRBV6-1|.
TGTGCCAGCAGTGCGTACGGGGGGAACACTGAAGCTTTCTTT
CASSAYGGNTEAFF
>once|TRBJ2-5|TRBV11-2|TRBD2
TGTGCCAGCAGCTCCGGGACTAGTCCACTCGGGGAGACCCAGTACTTC
CASSSGTSPLGETQYF
>.|TRBJ2-7|TRBV25-1|TRBD1
TGTGCCAGCAGTGAGCGAGAGGACAGGGTCTACGAGCAGTACTTC
CASSEREDRVYEQYF
>.|TRBJ1-4|TRBV29-1|.
TGCAGCGTTGGGGCAGCAACTAATGAAAAACTGTTTTTT
CSVGAATNEKLFF
>.|TRBJ1-3|TRBV5-6|TRBD1
TGTGCCAGCAGCTCCCGGGACAGGGGCATTGGAAACACCATATATTTT
CASSSRDRGIGNTIYF
>once|TRBJ2-7|TRBV5-1|.
TGCGCCAGCAGCTTGGAATCCCTCTACGAGCAGTACTTC
CASSLESLYEQYF
>.|TRBJ1-4|TRBV28|.
TGTGCCAGCAGTCTAACAGGGAGGGCTAATGAAAAACTGTTTTTT
CASSLTGRANEKLFF
>.|TRBJ1-2|TRBV14|.
TGTGCCAGCAGCCAGGCAGGGAACTATGGCTACACCTTC
CASSQAGNYGYTF
>once|TRBJ1-5|TRBV4-1|.
TGCGCCAGCAGCCAAACCGGGACGGGGGACGGACAGCCCCAGCATTTT
CASSQTGTGDGQPQHF
>once|TRBJ1-5|TRBV19|.
TGTGCCAGTAGAGCTGGACAGCATAGCAATCAGCCCCAGCATTTT
CASRAGQHSNQPQHF
>.|TRBJ1-5|TRBV10-3|.
TGTGCCATCAGGGGCGACACCAATCAGCCCCAGCATTTT
CAIRGDTNQPQHF
>once|TRBJ2-1|TRBV6-5|.
TGTGCCAGCAGTTACTCGCCGGGGGTCCCCAATGAGCAGTTCTTC
CASSYSPGVPNEQFF
>.|TRBJ1-2|TRBV19|.
TGTGCCAGCAACTCCCTATCTAACTATGGCTACACCTTC
CASNSLSNYGYTF